This T cell receptor (beta chain) is from a study of T cells in narcolepsy. Study as a whole: Enrolled donors included narcolepsy type 1 or type 2 patients and healthy controls. Study-wide results and limits: HCRT-specific and TRIB2-specific autoreactive clonotypes appeared among same-patient CSF and blood CD4+ clonotypes. Autoreactive clonotypes reportedly recurred in blood of same and different patients, not controls.

Here immunoSEQ multiplex PCR was the method, and the copy in TCRdb shows in-frame clones only, minus some. The sample yields tens of thousands of clones, more than 65% seen once. About this clone: Its antigen is as yet unknown.

CDR1 is SGHTA, CDR2 FQGNSA, per germline. V lost 4 bases and J lost 3, with 8 bases in between. The CDR3 has 13 residues. Sequencing was done on a sample of memory (CD45RA-) CD4+ T cells from blood. This sequence originates from a human donor in good health. The chain employs TRBV7-2 and TRBJ2-3; D not certain. CDR3 coding DNA: TGTGCCAGCAGCTCGCCGCGGACAGATACGCAGTATTTT. It codes for CASSSPRTDTQYF.